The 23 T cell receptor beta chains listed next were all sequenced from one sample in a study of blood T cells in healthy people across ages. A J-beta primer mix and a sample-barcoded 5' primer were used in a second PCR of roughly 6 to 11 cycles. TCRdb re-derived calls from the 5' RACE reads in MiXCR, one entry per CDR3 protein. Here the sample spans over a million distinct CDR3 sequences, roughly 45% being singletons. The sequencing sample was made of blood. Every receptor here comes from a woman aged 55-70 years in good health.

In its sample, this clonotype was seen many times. CDR3 sequence reads: CASKVERDTDTQYF. The CDR3, as DNA: TGTGCCAGCAAAGTGGAGCGGGACACAGATACGCAGTATTTT. The V call is TRBV2, the J call TRBJ2-3; 7 nucleotides align to TRBD2. The CDR3 contains 14 residues. CDR1 SNHLY and CDR2 FYNNEI come from the germline V gene. The V gene end was trimmed by 7 bases and the J gene end by 2 bases; junction bases not matched to a gene: 6.

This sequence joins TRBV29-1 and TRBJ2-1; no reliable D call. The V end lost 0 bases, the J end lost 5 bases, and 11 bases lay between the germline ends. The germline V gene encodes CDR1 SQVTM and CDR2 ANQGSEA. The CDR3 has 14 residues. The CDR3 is CSVEDWKGNNEQFF. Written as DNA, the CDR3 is TGCAGCGTTGAAGATTGGAAAGGGAACAATGAGCAGTTCTTC.

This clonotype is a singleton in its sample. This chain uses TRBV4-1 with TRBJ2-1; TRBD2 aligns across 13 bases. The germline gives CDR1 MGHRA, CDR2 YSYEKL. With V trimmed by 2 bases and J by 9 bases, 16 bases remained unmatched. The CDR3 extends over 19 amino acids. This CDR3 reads CASSQRSRTSGSLPGEQFF. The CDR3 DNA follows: TGCGCCAGCAGCCAAAGGTCCCGGACTAGCGGGAGCCTACCAGGTGAGCAGTTCTTC.

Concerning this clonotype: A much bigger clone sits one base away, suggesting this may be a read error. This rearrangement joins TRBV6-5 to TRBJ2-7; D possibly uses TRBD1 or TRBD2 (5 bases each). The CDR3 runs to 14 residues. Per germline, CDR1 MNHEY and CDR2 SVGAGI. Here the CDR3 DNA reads TGTACCAGCAGCTACGGGGACCTAGCCTACGAGCAGTACTTC. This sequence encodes CTSSYGDLAYEQYF.

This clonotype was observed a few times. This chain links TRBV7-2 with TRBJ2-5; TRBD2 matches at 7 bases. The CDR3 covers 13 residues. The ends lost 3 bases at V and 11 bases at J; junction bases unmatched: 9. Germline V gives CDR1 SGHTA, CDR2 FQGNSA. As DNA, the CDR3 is TGTGCCAGCAGCTTCCATTTAGCGGGTGAGCAGTACTTC. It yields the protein CASSFHLAGEQYF.

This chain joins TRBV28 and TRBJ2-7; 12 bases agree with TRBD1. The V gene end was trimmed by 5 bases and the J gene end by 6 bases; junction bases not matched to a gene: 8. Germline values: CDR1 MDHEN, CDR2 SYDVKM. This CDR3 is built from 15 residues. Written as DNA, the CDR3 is TGTGCCAGCAGTAACTGGGGGGACAGGGGGCGCGAGCAGTACTTC. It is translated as CASSNWGDRGREQYF.

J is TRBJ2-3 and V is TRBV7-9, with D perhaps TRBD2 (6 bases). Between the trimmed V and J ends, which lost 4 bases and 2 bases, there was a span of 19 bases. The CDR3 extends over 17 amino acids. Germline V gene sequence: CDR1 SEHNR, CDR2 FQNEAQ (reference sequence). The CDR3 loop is CASSSPEGRGLTDTQYF. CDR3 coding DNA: TGTGCCAGCAGCTCTCCCGAAGGGCGGGGACTCACAGATACGCAGTATTTT.

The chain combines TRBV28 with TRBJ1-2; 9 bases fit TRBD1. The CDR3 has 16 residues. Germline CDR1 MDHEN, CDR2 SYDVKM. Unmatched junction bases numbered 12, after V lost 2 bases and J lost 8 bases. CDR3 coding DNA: TGTGCCAGCAGTTTACAATTCGGAGGACAGGGGAAAGGCTACACCTTC. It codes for CASSLQFGGQGKGYTF.

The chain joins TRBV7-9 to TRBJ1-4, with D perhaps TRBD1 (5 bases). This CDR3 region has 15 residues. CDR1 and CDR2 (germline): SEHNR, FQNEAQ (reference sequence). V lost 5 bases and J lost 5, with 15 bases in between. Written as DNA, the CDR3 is TGTGCCAGCAGCGACCGACAGAGTAAGAATGAAAAACTGTTTTTT. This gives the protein CASSDRQSKNEKLFF. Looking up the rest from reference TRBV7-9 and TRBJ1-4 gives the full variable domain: DTGVSQNPRHKITKRGQNVTFRCDPISEHNRLYWYRQTLGQGPEFLTYFQNEAQLEKSRLLSDRFSAERPKGSFSTLEIQRTEQGDSAMYLCASSDRQSKNEKLFFGSGTQLSVL.

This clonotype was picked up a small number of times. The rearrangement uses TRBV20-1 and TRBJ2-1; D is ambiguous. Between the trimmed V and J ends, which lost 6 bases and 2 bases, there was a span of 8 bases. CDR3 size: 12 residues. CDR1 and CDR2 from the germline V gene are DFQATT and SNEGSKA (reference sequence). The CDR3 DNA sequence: TGCAGTGCCATTACTACCTACAATGAGCAGTTCTTC. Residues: CSAITTYNEQFF.

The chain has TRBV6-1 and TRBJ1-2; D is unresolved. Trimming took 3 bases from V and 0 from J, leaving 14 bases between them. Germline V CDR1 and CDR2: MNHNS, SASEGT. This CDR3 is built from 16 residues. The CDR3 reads CASSDWRVLANYGYTF. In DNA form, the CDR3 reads TGTGCCAGCAGTGACTGGCGGGTGTTGGCTAACTATGGCTACACCTTC.

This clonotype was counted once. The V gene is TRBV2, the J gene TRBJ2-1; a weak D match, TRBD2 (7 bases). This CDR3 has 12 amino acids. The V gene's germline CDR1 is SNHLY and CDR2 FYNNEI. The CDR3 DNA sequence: TGTACCGTGGGGGGGGCGCGGAATGAGCAGTTCTTC. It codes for CTVGGARNEQFF.

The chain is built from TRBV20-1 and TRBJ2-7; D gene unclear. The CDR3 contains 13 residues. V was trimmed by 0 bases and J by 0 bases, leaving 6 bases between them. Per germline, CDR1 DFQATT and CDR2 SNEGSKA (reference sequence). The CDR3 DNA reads TGCAGTGCTAGAGAAATTAGCTCCTACGAGCAGTACTTC. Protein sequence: CSAREISSYEQYF.

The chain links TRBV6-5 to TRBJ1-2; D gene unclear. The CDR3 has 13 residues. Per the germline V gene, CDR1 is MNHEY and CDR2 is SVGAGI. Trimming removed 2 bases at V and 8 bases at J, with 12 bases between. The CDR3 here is CASSYLAAWGYTF. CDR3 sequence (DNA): TGTGCCAGCAGTTACCTGGCCGCTTGGGGCTACACCTTC.

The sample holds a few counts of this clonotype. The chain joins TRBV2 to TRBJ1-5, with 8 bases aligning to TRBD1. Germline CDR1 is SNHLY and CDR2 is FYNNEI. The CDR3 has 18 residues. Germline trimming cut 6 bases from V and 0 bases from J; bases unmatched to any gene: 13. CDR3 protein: CASRRNSNRGASNQPQHF. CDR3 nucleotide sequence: TGTGCCAGCAGGAGAAACAGTAACAGGGGGGCTAGCAATCAGCCCCAGCATTTT.

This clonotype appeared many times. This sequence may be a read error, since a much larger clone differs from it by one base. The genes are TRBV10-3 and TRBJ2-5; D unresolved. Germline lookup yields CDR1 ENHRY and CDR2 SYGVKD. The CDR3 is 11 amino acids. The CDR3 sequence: CASSEDETQYF. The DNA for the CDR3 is TGTGCCAGCAGTGAGGATGAGACCCAGTACTTC.

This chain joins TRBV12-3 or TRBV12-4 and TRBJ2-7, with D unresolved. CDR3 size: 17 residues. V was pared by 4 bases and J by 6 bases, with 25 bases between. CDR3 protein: CASSSDPGGWKMCEQYF. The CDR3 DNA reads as TGTGCCAGCAGTTCGGACCCCGGTGGGTGGAAAATGTGCGAGCAGTACTTC.

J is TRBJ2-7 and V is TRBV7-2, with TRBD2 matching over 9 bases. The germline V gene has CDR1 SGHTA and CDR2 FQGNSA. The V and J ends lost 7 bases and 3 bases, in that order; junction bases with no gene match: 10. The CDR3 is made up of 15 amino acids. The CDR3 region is CASTRRASGIYEQYF. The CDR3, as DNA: TGTGCCAGCACCAGACGGGCTAGCGGGATCTACGAGCAGTACTTC.

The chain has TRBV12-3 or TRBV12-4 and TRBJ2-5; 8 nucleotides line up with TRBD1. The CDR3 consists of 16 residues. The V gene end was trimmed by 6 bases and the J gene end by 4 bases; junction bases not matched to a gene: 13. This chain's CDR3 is CASSRDGTGRGETQYF. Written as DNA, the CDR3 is TGTGCCAGCAGCCGCGACGGGACAGGAAGGGGAGAGACCCAGTACTTC.

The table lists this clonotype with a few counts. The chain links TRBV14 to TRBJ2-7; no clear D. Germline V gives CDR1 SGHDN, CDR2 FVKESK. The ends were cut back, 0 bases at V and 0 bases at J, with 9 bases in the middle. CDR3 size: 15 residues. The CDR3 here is CASSQDLGLSYEQYF. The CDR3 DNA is TGTGCCAGCAGCCAAGATCTGGGCCTCTCCTACGAGCAGTACTTC.

The CDR3 sequence: CASRLYGRLSTDTQYF. As DNA, the CDR3 is TGTGCCAGCAGACTGTACGGCAGACTTAGCACAGATACGCAGTATTTT. The gene calls are TRBV12-3 or TRBV12-4 and TRBJ2-3; D remains unclear. The V gene lost 6 bases and the J gene lost 0 bases, with 16 bases spanning the gap. The CDR3 loop spans 16 amino acids.

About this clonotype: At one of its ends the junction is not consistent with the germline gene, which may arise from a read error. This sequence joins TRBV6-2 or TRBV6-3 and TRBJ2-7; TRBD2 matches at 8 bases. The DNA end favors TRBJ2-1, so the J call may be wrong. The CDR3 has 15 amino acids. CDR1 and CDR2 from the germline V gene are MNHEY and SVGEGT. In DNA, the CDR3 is TGTGCCAGCAGGCCCGGGACTAGGTTCTACAGTGAGCAGTTCTTC. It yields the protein CASRPGTRFYSEQFF.

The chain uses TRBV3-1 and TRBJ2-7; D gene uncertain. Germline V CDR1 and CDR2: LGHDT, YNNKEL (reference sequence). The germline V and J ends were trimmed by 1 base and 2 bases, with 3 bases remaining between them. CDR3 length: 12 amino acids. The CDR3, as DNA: TGTGCCAGCAGCCAAGTCACCTACGAGCAGTACTTC. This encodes CASSQVTYEQYF.